These 14 T cell receptor beta chains share one sample of origin, sequenced in a study of T cell repertoires and Cas9 in healthy adults. This table comes from immunoSEQ multiplex PCR, and its TCRdb copy is limited to in-frame clones, with some not included. The data contain over a thousand clones, roughly 79% of them singletons. Sequenced input: SpCas9-reactive Tregs (CD4+, CD25+, CD127-, CD137+, CD154-) from PBMCs; culture status not recorded. The receptors here all came from a human donor in good health.

This clone was found a few times. The genes are TRBV5-1 and TRBJ1-1; no firm D call. Trimming stripped 1 base from V and 5 bases from J, with 6 bases between. Germline V gene lookup returns CDR1 SGHRS and CDR2 YFSETQ. The CDR3 extends over 12 amino acids. CDR3 nucleotides: TGCGCCAGCAGCTTGTCGGGGACTGAAGCTTTCTTT. Its translation: CASSLSGTEAFF.

The genes are TRBV4-3 and TRBJ1-5, with D possibly matching TRBD1 (5 bases). Per the germline V gene, CDR1 is LGHNA and CDR2 is YSLEER. V was pared by 0 bases and J by 2 bases, with 11 bases between. The CDR3 spans 16 residues. CDR3 sequence reads: CASSQDLGARNQPQHF. CDR3 DNA: TGCGCCAGCAGCCAAGATCTCGGGGCACGCAATCAGCCCCAGCATTTT.

This clone was counted a few times. V is TRBV11-2 and J is TRBJ2-5; 8 bases are shared with TRBD1. The V segment lost 5 bases and the J segment 8 bases; nucleotides outside the gene matches: 7. Per germline, CDR1 SGHAT and CDR2 FQNNGV. The CDR3 runs 13 residues. The CDR3 loop reads CASSRPGTGTQYF. CDR3 DNA sequence: TGTGCCAGCAGCCGCCCAGGGACAGGTACCCAGTACTTC. Together with reference TRBV11-2 and TRBJ2-5, the CDR3 gives the full variable domain: EAGVAQSPRYKIIEKRQSVAFWCNPISGHATLYWYQQILGQGPKLLIQFQNNGVVDDSQLPKDRFSAERLKGVDSTLKIQPAKLEDSAVYLCASSRPGTGTQYFGPGTRLLVL.

The genes are TRBV9 and TRBJ1-3; no clear D gene. This CDR3 spans 12 amino acids. The V gene lost 2 bases and the J gene lost 4 bases, with 4 bases spanning the gap. From germline, CDR1 is SGDLS and CDR2 YYNGEE. The DNA for the CDR3 is TGTGCCAGCAGCGTCGACGGAAACACCATATATTTT. Translating it yields CASSVDGNTIYF.

The CDR3 nucleotides read TGCGCCAGCGGAAGGACAGAAATGAACACTGAAGCTTTCTTT. Translated: CASGRTEMNTEAFF. The chain recombines TRBV5-1 with TRBJ1-1, with a weak D call TRBD1 (6 bases). Germline values: CDR1 SGHRS, CDR2 YFSETQ. The CDR3 sequence is 14 residues long. V lost 7 bases to trimming and J lost 0 bases, with 13 bases between them.

This clone is deemed large. The gene calls are TRBV18 and TRBJ2-7, with 10 bases lining up with TRBD1. The CDR3 contains 18 residues. Germline loops: CDR1 KGHSH, CDR2 LQKENI. J gave up 0 bases and V 6 bases, and 14 bases lay outside the gene matches. The CDR3 bases are TGTGCCAGCTCCCGTTACCCGGACAGGGGGGCCCTCTCCTACGAGCAGTACGTC. Encoded protein: CASSRYPDRGALSYEQYV.

The J gene is TRBJ1-2, the V gene TRBV28; D remains ambiguous. From germline, CDR1 is MDHEN and CDR2 SYDVKM. The CDR3 is made up of 14 amino acids. Trimming removed 4 bases at V and 4 bases at J, with 13 bases between. For the CDR3, the DNA is TGTGCCAGCAGTTCGGGATTTGGCTCCTATGGCTACACCTTC. This encodes CASSSGFGSYGYTF.

The gene calls are TRBV18 and TRBJ2-2, with D possibly TRBD1 on 6 matching bases. V shed 2 bases and J shed 2 bases, with 15 bases lying between them. Germline-derived CDR1 and CDR2 are KGHSH and LQKENI. The CDR3 consists of 17 residues. CDR3 protein: CASSPNLGTPNTGELFF. CDR3 bases: TGTGCCAGCTCACCAAACCTCGGGACACCTAACACCGGGGAGCTGTTTTTT.

This chain links TRBV11-2 with TRBJ2-1; D tentatively fits TRBD1 or TRBD2 (5 bases each). Germline V lookup: CDR1 SGHAT, CDR2 FQNNGV. V was shortened by 1 base and J by 0 bases, with 10 bases between the two germline ends. This CDR3 is 16 amino acids long. The CDR3 loop is CASSLVEGSSYNEQFF. The CDR3 DNA reads TGTGCCAGCAGCTTAGTAGAGGGGAGCTCCTACAATGAGCAGTTCTTC.

V is TRBV6-5 and J is TRBJ1-5; D is possibly TRBD1 (6 bases). This CDR3 is 12 amino acids long. Trimming shortened V by 6 bases and J by 4 bases, and 7 bases separated the two germline ends. In germline, CDR1 is MNHEY, CDR2 SVGAGI. The CDR3 spells CASRTGNQPQHF. The CDR3 coding sequence is TGTGCCAGCAGAACAGGGAATCAGCCCCAGCATTTT.

The rearrangement joins TRBV4-1 to TRBJ2-6; D gene unclear. The germline CDR1 and CDR2 sequences are MGHRA and YSYEKL. The V end lost 4 bases, the J end lost 0 bases, and 7 bases lay between the germline ends. CDR3 length: 15 residues. This CDR3 reads CASSLNPSGANVLTF. The CDR3 DNA sequence: TGCGCCAGCAGCCTAAACCCCTCTGGGGCCAACGTCCTGACTTTC.

This clone was counted a single time. The genes are TRBV7-8 and TRBJ1-1; maybe TRBD1 (6 bases). This CDR3 spans 14 amino acids. Trimming pared 1 base from V and 3 bases from J, leaving 9 bases between. Germline V lookup: CDR1 SGHVS, CDR2 FQNEAQ. The CDR3 loop is CASSLVTGYTEAFF. CDR3 DNA sequence: TGTGCCAGCAGCTTAGTTACAGGGTACACTGAAGCTTTCTTT.

This clone has only a few counts. The DNA for the CDR3 is TGTGCCAGCAGTGTGCAGGGGCGGGGAACGACTGAAGCTTTCTTT. Translated, it gives CASSVQGRGTTEAFF. V usage is TRBV6-9 and J usage is TRBJ1-1; maybe TRBD1 (6 bases). This CDR3 has 15 residues. Per the germline V gene, CDR1 is MNHGY and CDR2 is SVAAGI. V was pared by 5 bases and J by 5 bases, with 18 bases between.

The chain recombines TRBV5-6 with TRBJ2-7; D call uncertain. The CDR3 totals 15 residues. The V gene's germline CDR1 is SGHDT and CDR2 YYEEEE. V was cut by 0 bases and J by 7 bases, with 17 bases left in between. In DNA form, the CDR3 reads TGTGCCAGCAGCTTGGTAGGCTGGGGTTCTACGGAGCAGTACGTC. Translation: CASSLVGWGSTEQYV.